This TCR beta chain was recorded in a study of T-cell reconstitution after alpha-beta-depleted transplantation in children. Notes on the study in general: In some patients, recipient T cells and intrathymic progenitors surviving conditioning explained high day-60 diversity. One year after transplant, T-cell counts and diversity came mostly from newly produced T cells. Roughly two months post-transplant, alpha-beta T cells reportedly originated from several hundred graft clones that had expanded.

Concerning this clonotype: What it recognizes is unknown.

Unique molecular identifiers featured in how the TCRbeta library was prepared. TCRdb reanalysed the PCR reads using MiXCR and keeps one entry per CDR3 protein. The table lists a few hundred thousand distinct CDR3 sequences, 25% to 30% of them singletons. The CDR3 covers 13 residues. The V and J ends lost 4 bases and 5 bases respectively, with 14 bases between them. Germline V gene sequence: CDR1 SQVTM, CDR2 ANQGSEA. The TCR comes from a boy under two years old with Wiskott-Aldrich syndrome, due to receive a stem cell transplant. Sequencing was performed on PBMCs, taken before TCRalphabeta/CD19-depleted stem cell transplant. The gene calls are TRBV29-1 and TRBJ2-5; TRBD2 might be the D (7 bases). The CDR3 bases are TGCAGCGTTGGGCCGGGGGGCATTGAGACCCAGTACTTC. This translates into CSVGPGGIETQYF.